This T cell receptor beta chain was profiled in a study of T cells in Graves' hyperthyroidism and ophthalmopathy. What was amplified from RNA transcripts were TCR beta CDR3 regions. The study used the HTBI primer set for a first-round RT-PCR of the TCR CDR3. TCRdb redid the calling of the multiplex PCR reads with MiXCR, one entry per CDR3 protein. The profile shows under 250,000 distinct CDR3 sequences, over 20% of them singletons. The CDR3 is 17 amino acids. V lost 6 bases and J 3 bases, leaving 20 bases between the germline ends. Germline lookup yields CDR1 MNHEY and CDR2 SVGEGT. Ophthalmopathy in the patients scored at least 3 on Clinical Activity Score and at least 4 on NOSPECS grade, lasting under 3 months. Lactation, pregnancy, other autoimmune disease or uncontrolled infection led to exclusion of patients. In making diagnoses, clinical symptoms, serum thyroxine and TRAb, thyroid ultrasound and orbital computed tomography were all used.

The sample consisted of blood. This TCR came from a woman between 40 and 50 years old with Graves' ophthalmopathy. This chain joins TRBV6-2 or TRBV6-3 and TRBJ2-2; perhaps TRBD1 as D (6 bases). CDR3 protein: CASSVVRGSPDTGELFF. The DNA for the CDR3 is TGTGCCAGCAGCGTAGTAAGGGGGTCTCCTGACACCGGGGAGCTGTTTTTT.